The rows below give T cell receptor beta chains drawn from one sample of a study of cytomegalovirus exposure and HLA in healthy donors. Assay used: immunoSEQ multiplex PCR; TCRdb lists only in-frame clones, some missing. The sample yields some 100,000 clones, under 80% seen once. The sequenced sample consisted of PBMCs. These TCRs come from a woman aged 45-59 years in good health and CMV-seropositive. Each CDR3 is given with its conserved first and last residue. The D gene is left open where the match is weak. Size is stated for part of the rows, as once, few or many counts, or as a class when the clone is expanded.

cdr3_length,d_call,clone_size,v_call,j_call,cdr3_nt,cdr3_aa
16,TRBD2,-,TRBV11-2,TRBJ2-1,TGTGCCAGCAGCTTATCGGGGGGGATTGGGGACAATGAGCAGTTCTTC,CASSLSGGIGDNEQFF
14,TRBD2,-,TRBV2,TRBJ2-5,TGTGCCAGCAGTAGCGGACTAGCGGAAGAGACCCAGTACTTC,CASSSGLAEETQYF
15,-,few,TRBV5-1,TRBJ1-1,TGCGCCAGCAGCTTGGCCCGGCAGGGCAGGACTGAAGCTTTCTTT,CASSLARQGRTEAFF
13,-,-,TRBV7-9,TRBJ1-4,TGTTCCAGCAGCCCTGAGGTGGAGCGAAAACTGTTTTTT,CSSSPEVERKLFF
17,TRBD2,-,TRBV5-1,TRBJ2-1,TGCGCCAGCAGCTTGGGCTCACTAGCGGGAGGGCAAGGTGAGCAGTTCTTC,CASSLGSLAGGQGEQFF
13,TRBD1,-,TRBV19,TRBJ1-5,TGTGCCAGTAAGAGGACAGGGGACCAGCCCCAGCATTTT,CASKRTGDQPQHF
16,TRBD2,few,TRBV11-2,TRBJ2-1,TGTGCCAGCAGCGCATCCGGGACTAGCGGGATTGGTGAGCAGTTCTTC,CASSASGTSGIGEQFF
15,TRBD1,once,TRBV19,TRBJ1-5,TGTGCCTCCCAGGACAGGCTGTATAGCAATCAGCCCCAGCATTTT,CASQDRLYSNQPQHF
13,-,-,TRBV7-2,TRBJ2-1,TGTGCCAGCAGCCAACTATGGGGGGATGAGCAGTTCTTC,CASSQLWGDEQFF
13,-,-,TRBV7-9,TRBJ2-7,TGTGCCAGCAGCTTAAACTACGGATACGAGCAGTACTTC,CASSLNYGYEQYF
13,-,-,TRBV7-9,TRBJ2-1,TGTGCCAGCAGGGCAGGCCCATACAATGAGCAGTTCTTC,CASRAGPYNEQFF
14,TRBD1,-,TRBV6-6,TRBJ2-3,TGTGCCAGCAGGCGGGACAGGGTAGCAGATACGCAGTATTTT,CASRRDRVADTQYF
14,TRBD2,-,TRBV6-1,TRBJ2-3,TGTGCCAGCAGAACGGGAGGAGGCACAGATACGCAGTATTTT,CASRTGGGTDTQYF
16,-,-,TRBV7-3,TRBJ2-2,TGTGCCAGCAGCCCGCCGTCCGGACTAAACACCGGGGAGCTGTTTTTT,CASSPPSGLNTGELFF
13,-,-,TRBV7-3,TRBJ2-1,TGTGCCAGCAGCTTAAACCCCACTAGCGAGCAGTTCTTC,CASSLNPTSEQFF
15,-,-,TRBV7-2,TRBJ2-1,TGTGCCAGCAGCTTAGGGGGACAATCCTACAATGAGCAGTTCTTC,CASSLGGQSYNEQFF
14,-,-,TRBV7-2,TRBJ2-7,TGTGCCAGCAGCTTTTTCGGGTATTCCTACGAGCAGTACTTC,CASSFFGYSYEQYF
16,-,-,TRBV14,TRBJ1-4,TGTGCCAGCAGCCAAGACGTTCCGGGGGTCGGGGAAAAACTGTTTTTT,CASSQDVPGVGEKLFF
17,-,-,TRBV7-9,TRBJ2-3,TGTGCCAGCAGCTTATACGGCAGCTCGGGAGTAACAGATACGCAGTATTTT,CASSLYGSSGVTDTQYF
12,-,-,TRBV10-3,TRBJ2-3,TGTGCCATCACCGACAACACAGATACGCAGTATTTT,CAITDNTDTQYF
12,-,-,TRBV5-1,TRBJ2-7,TGCGCCAGCAGCTATGACAGGTACGAGCAGTACTTC,CASSYDRYEQYF
13,-,few,TRBV5-1,TRBJ2-7,TGCGCCAGCAGCTTGGTGCCTAATTACGAGCAGTACTTC,CASSLVPNYEQYF
16,TRBD2,-,TRBV10-1,TRBJ2-5,TGCGCCAGCAGTGAGTCGACAACTAGCGGGGAAGAGACCCAGTACTTC,CASSESTTSGEETQYF
14,-,-,TRBV6-5,TRBJ2-7,TGTGCCAGCAGTTTGGCGGGGGCGAGGGGCGAGCAGTACTTC,CASSLAGARGEQYF
13,-,-,TRBV7-2,TRBJ2-3,TGTGCCAGCGGTAAGCTGAACACAGATACGCAGTATTTT,CASGKLNTDTQYF
18,TRBD1,-,TRBV5-5,TRBJ2-6,TGTGCCAGCAGCAACTCCGGGACAGGGGGCTCTGGGGCCAACGTCCTGACTTTC,CASSNSGTGGSGANVLTF
13,-,-,TRBV6-5,TRBJ1-3,TGTGCCAGCAGTACCGTCGGTGGAAACACCATATATTTT,CASSTVGGNTIYF
20,TRBD1,-,TRBV11-3,TRBJ2-6,TGTGCCAGCAGCCCCGACAGGGTATTTAGCCTCCTCTCTGGGGCCAACGTCCTGACTTTC,CASSPDRVFSLLSGANVLTF
14,-,-,TRBV7-6,TRBJ2-2,TGTGCCAGCACCTTTGGACAGTTCACCGGGGAGCTGTTTTTT,CASTFGQFTGELFF
14,TRBD1,-,TRBV7-2,TRBJ1-5,TGTGCCAGCAGCTTAGTGGACAGGGAACAGCCCCAGCATTTT,CASSLVDREQPQHF
18,TRBD2,-,TRBV7-6,TRBJ2-2,TGTGCCAGCAGCCCGGGACTAGCGGGAGGGCCGAACACCGGGGAGCTGTTTTTT,CASSPGLAGGPNTGELFF
12,-,-,TRBV6-6,TRBJ2-1,TGTGCCAGCAGTTTAGGGGCGAATGAGCAGTTCTTC,CASSLGANEQFF
10,-,-,TRBV29-1,TRBJ1-1,TGCAGCGTTTATGACACTGAAGCTTTCTTT,CSVYDTEAFF
17,-,few,TRBV4-2,TRBJ2-7,TGTGCCAGCAGCCCAGCCGGGCAGGGCCCCGGGTCCTACGAGCAGTACTTC,CASSPAGQGPGSYEQYF
14,-,-,TRBV7-5,TRBJ2-1,TGTGTCAGAAGCCTATTCTCCAGACAGCCCCAGCAGTTCTTC,CVRSLFSRQPQQFF
14,-,-,TRBV6-5,TRBJ1-2,TGTGCCAGCAGTCGGGTACCGTCTGGATATGGCTACACCTTC,CASSRVPSGYGYTF
16,TRBD2,-,TRBV7-2,TRBJ2-2,TGTGCCAGCAGCAGTGCTAGCGGGGGGTCCACCGGGGAGCTGTTTTTT,CASSSASGGSTGELFF
10,-,few,TRBV6-5,TRBJ1-5,TGTGCCAGCGGGGCGCAGCCCCAGCATTTT,CASGAQPQHF
15,TRBD1,few,TRBV7-7,TRBJ2-5,TGTGCTAGCAGCTTAGGGACAGGGCGGCAAGAGACCCAGTACTTC,CASSLGTGRQETQYF
15,-,once,TRBV29-1,TRBJ2-5,TGCAGCGTTGAGGGTGCAGGGGTGGAAGGAGAGACCCAGTACTTC,CSVEGAGVEGETQYF
14,TRBD2,-,TRBV5-1,TRBJ2-1,TGCGCCAGCAGTGCGCGACTAGCGACGCATGAGCAGTTCTTC,CASSARLATHEQFF
14,-,few,TRBV4-3,TRBJ1-4,TGCGCCAGCAGGCGGGACTCAGGAACTGAAAAACTGTTTTTT,CASRRDSGTEKLFF
13,TRBD1,once,TRBV29-1,TRBJ1-1,TGCAGCGTTCTACGGACAGGGGTCACTGAAGCTTTCTTT,CSVLRTGVTEAFF
14,-,-,TRBV6-6,TRBJ2-5,TGTGCCAGCAGTCGCCGGGGAGCGCAAGAGACCCAGTACTTC,CASSRRGAQETQYF
12,TRBD1,-,TRBV2,TRBJ1-1,TGTGCCAGCAGTGTTGAAGGGGGCACGGCTTTCTTT,CASSVEGGTAFF
16,TRBD2,-,TRBV7-8,TRBJ2-5,TGTGCCAGCAGCTTAGGGCTAGCGGGAGGATCAGAGACCCAGTACTTC,CASSLGLAGGSETQYF
12,TRBD2,few,TRBV29-1,TRBJ2-5,TGCAGCGTTGGAGCGGGAGAGCAGACCCAGTACTTC,CSVGAGEQTQYF
20,-,-,TRBV1,TRBJ1-1,TGCACCAGCAGCCAAGTTTGGGCAGGACAGGGGGTGAATACGGACACTGAAGCTTTCTTT,CTSSQVWAGQGVNTDTEAFF
16,-,-,TRBV6-6,TRBJ2-3,TGTGCCAGCAGTTATGTGCCGGTTTCTAGCACAGATACGCAGTATTTT,CASSYVPVSSTDTQYF
14,-,few,TRBV11-1,TRBJ1-2,TGTGCCAGCAGCTCGATCATGGGCTTGGGTGGCTACACCTTC,CASSSIMGLGGYTF
16,-,-,TRBV7-9,TRBJ1-3,TGTGCCAGCAGCTTAATACAGACAGATTCTGGAAACACCATATATTTT,CASSLIQTDSGNTIYF
14,-,-,TRBV7-9,TRBJ2-7,TGTGCCAGCTGCCGGGAGAGGAGCTCCTACGAGCAGTACTTC,CASCRERSSYEQYF
15,-,few,TRBV18,TRBJ2-7,TGTGCCAGCTCACCACCGGCCAGCGCCTCCTACGAGCAGTACTTC,CASSPPASASYEQYF